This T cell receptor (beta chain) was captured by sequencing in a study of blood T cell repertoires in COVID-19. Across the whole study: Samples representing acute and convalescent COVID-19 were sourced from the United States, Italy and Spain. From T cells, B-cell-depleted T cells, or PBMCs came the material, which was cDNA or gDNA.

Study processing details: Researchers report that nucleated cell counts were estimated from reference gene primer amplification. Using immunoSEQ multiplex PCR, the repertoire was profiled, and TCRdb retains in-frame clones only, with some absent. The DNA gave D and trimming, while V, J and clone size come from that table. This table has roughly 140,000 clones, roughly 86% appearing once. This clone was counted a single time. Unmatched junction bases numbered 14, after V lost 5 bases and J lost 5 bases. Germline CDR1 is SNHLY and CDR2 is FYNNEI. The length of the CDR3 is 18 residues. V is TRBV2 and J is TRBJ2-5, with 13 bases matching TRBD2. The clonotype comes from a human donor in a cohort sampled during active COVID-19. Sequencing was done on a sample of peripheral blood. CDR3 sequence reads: CASSLDLRLAGGGETQYF. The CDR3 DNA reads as TGTGCCAGCAGTCTCGATCTAAGACTAGCGGGGGGCGGCGAGACCCAGTACTTC.